The 24 T cell receptor beta chains below come from one sample, sequenced in a study of cytomegalovirus exposure and HLA in healthy donors. PCR used 60 Vbeta primers and 13 Jbeta primers. The data were produced by immunoSEQ multiplex PCR, yet TCRdb's version contains in-frame clones alone and is incomplete. The table records about 110,000 clones, about 70% of them present only once. Sample: PBMCs. The origin of the receptors is a man under 40 in good health and CMV-seropositive.

The chain carries TRBV2 and TRBJ2-1; 12 nucleotides match TRBD2. The junction had 11 bases not matched to a gene; V was cut back by 4 bases and J by 4 bases. CDR3 length: 18 amino acids. CDR1 is SNHLY, CDR2 FYNNEI, per germline. The CDR3 spells CASSGQLAGGPTYNEQFF. In nucleotides, the CDR3 is TGTGCCAGCAGTGGGCAACTAGCGGGGGGTCCGACTTACAATGAGCAGTTCTTC.

This chain links TRBV27 with TRBJ2-5, with a possible D match to TRBD1 (5 bases). V lost 6 bases and J lost 2, with 10 bases in between. Germline loops: CDR1 MNHEY, CDR2 SMNVEV (reference sequence). The CDR3 loop spans 13 amino acids. This chain's CDR3 is CASRIRTQETQYF. For the CDR3, the DNA is TGTGCCAGCAGAATTAGGACACAAGAGACCCAGTACTTC.

The V call is TRBV5-3, the J call TRBJ1-3; 9 nucleotides align to TRBD1. TRBV5-3 is treated as an ORF (open reading frame) with a function not yet certain. Losses at the gene ends were 0 bases for V and 0 bases for J; bases not matched to a gene: 10. The CDR3 loop spans 19 amino acids. The CDR3 DNA reads as TGTGCCAGAAGCTTGGAGGGGGACAGGGAGGGACGCTCTGGAAACACCATATATTTT. Translation: CARSLEGDREGRSGNTIYF.

CDR3 DNA: TGTGCCAGCAGTTCCGGGACAGGTAAGCGGGGCCCGCCCTACGAGCAGTACTTC. Residues: CASSSGTGKRGPPYEQYF. This chain links TRBV27 with TRBJ2-5, with D possibly matching TRBD1 (8 bases). The J call could be wrong; TRBJ2-7 is a better fit for the DNA end. The CDR3 has 18 amino acids. Germline CDR1 and CDR2: MNHEY and SMNVEV (reference sequence).

This clone was counted once. V is TRBV6-1 and J is TRBJ1-1; perhaps TRBD1 as D (6 bases). Germline-derived CDR1 and CDR2 are MNHNS and SASEGT. The length of the CDR3 is 13 residues. With 6 bases removed from V and 3 bases from J, the gap between germline ends came to 11 bases. CDR3 sequence: CASRAQGYTEAFF. The CDR3 DNA reads TGTGCCAGCAGGGCACAGGGTTACACTGAAGCTTTCTTT.

The chain combines TRBV9 with TRBJ2-7; a weak D match, TRBD2 (6 bases). With 4 bases removed from V and 3 bases from J, the gap between germline ends came to 11 bases. This CDR3 spans 13 amino acids. Per the germline V gene, CDR1 is SGDLS and CDR2 is YYNGEE. CDR3 protein: CASSRGFDYEQYF. As DNA, the CDR3 is TGTGCCAGCAGCCGGGGGTTCGACTACGAGCAGTACTTC.

The rearrangement joins TRBV4-3 to TRBJ1-4; 8 bases fit TRBD1. Germline CDR1 reads LGHNA; CDR2 reads YSLEER. CDR3 size: 16 residues. V shed 0 bases, J shed 8 bases, and the junction held 8 bases outside the gene matches. The CDR3 bases are TGCGCCAGCAGCCAAGAAAGTTACGGACAGGGCGAAAAACTGTTTTTT. Its protein is CASSQESYGQGEKLFF.

This clone has a handful of counts. The chain uses TRBV7-9 and TRBJ1-1; D possibly corresponds to TRBD1 (6 bases). Germline V gene lookup returns CDR1 SEHNR and CDR2 FQNEAQ (reference sequence). Trimming stripped 0 bases from V and 4 bases from J, with 12 bases between. This CDR3 is built from 15 residues. The CDR3 bases are TGTGCCAGCAGCTTAGCGGGGAGGGGGTTCACTGAAGCTTTCTTT. The encoded protein is CASSLAGRGFTEAFF.

The chain is built from TRBV4-2 and TRBJ2-7; a possible D gene is TRBD1 (6 bases). V dropped 0 bases and J dropped 5 bases, with 14 bases sitting between them. CDR3 length: 15 residues. CDR1 and CDR2 (germline): LGHNA, YNFKEQ. In DNA form, the CDR3 reads TGTGCCAGCAGCCAAGATTTGTACAGGGTGGACGAGCAGTACTTC. It is translated as CASSQDLYRVDEQYF.

The V and J genes are TRBV30 and TRBJ2-6, with 11 bases aligning to TRBD1. CDR3 length equals 19 residues. After removal of 3 bases from V and 1 base from J, the junction contained 11 bases not matched to a gene. The germline gives CDR1 GTSNPN, CDR2 SVGIG (reference sequence). The CDR3 nucleotides are TGTGCCTGGAGCGGGGCCCGGGACAGGGGGAAGTCTGGGGCCAACGTCCTGACTTTC. Translating it yields CAWSGARDRGKSGANVLTF.

This clone was counted a few times. The chain has TRBV4-1 and TRBJ2-2; D is uncertain. The V end lost 3 bases, the J end lost 0 bases, and 5 bases lay between the germline ends. The germline V gene encodes CDR1 MGHRA and CDR2 YSYEKL. The CDR3 has 14 amino acids. Here the CDR3 reads CASSQYTNTGELFF. CDR3 DNA: TGCGCCAGCAGCCAGTACACGAACACCGGGGAGCTGTTTTTT.

This chain connects TRBV7-2 to TRBJ2-1; D is perhaps TRBD2 (6 bases). Germline-derived CDR1 and CDR2 are SGHTA and FQGNSA. The CDR3 is 18 amino acids. V was clipped by 8 bases and J by 0 bases, with 23 bases between them. This CDR3 reads CASPKAGYRGDSYNEQFF. In DNA form, the CDR3 reads TGTGCCAGCCCCAAGGCGGGATACCGCGGGGACTCCTACAATGAGCAGTTCTTC.

J is TRBJ2-1 and V is TRBV5-5; 8 positions match TRBD1. Germline assignment: CDR1 SGHKS and CDR2 YYEKEE (reference sequence). V dropped 1 base and J dropped 6; count of bases not matched to a gene: 9. The CDR3 is made up of 16 amino acids. The DNA of the CDR3 is TGTGCCAGCAGCTTGCTGACAGGGGTGGGAGTCAATGAGCAGTTCTTC. Translation: CASSLLTGVGVNEQFF.

The chain has TRBV18 and TRBJ2-5; maybe TRBD1 (6 bases). V lost 3 bases and J 1 base, leaving 9 bases between the germline ends. Germline V CDR1 and CDR2: KGHSH, LQKENI. The CDR3 totals 14 residues. CDR3: CASSPLQGQETQYF. The CDR3 coding sequence is TGTGCCAGCTCACCTCTACAGGGCCAAGAGACCCAGTACTTC.

The CDR3 sequence: CASSLGGAGSPLHF. CDR3 nucleotides: TGTGCCAGCAGTTTGGGGGGAGCGGGTTCACCCCTCCACTTT. V gene TRBV28 combines with J gene TRBJ1-6; tentative D call: TRBD1 (5 bases). This CDR3 is 14 amino acids long. Germline CDR1 MDHEN, CDR2 SYDVKM. The germline V and J ends were trimmed by 3 bases and 9 bases, with 12 bases remaining between them.

CDR3 sequence: CASSLGGQGANTIYF. The CDR3 DNA reads as TGTGCCAGCAGCTTAGGTGGACAGGGGGCGAACACCATATATTTT. The rearrangement joins TRBV7-9 to TRBJ1-3, with 11 bases that match TRBD1. Looked up from germline, CDR1 is SEHNR and CDR2 is FQNEAQ (reference sequence). V lost 1 base to trimming and J lost 7 bases; unmatched junction nucleotides: 3. The CDR3 covers 15 residues.

In DNA form, the CDR3 reads TGTGCCAGCAGCGCCCGGGACAGGGGAACTGGAAACACCATATATTTT. This encodes CASSARDRGTGNTIYF. The V gene is TRBV9, the J gene TRBJ1-3; 10 bases line up with TRBD1. The CDR3 runs to 16 residues. After removal of 3 bases from V and 2 bases from J, the junction contained 5 bases not matched to a gene. From germline, CDR1 is SGDLS and CDR2 YYNGEE.

This clone was found a few times. The chain uses TRBV4-3 and TRBJ1-2; D might be TRBD1 (5 bases). Germline V CDR1 and CDR2: LGHNA, YSLEER. V dropped 3 bases and J dropped 4 bases, with 12 bases sitting between them. The CDR3 covers 14 residues. In DNA, the CDR3 is TGCGCCAGCAGCCATTTCACCCAGGGCTATGGCTACACCTTC. This sequence encodes CASSHFTQGYGYTF.

The genes are TRBV9 and TRBJ1-6; D might be TRBD1 (5 bases). This CDR3 spans 14 amino acids. Trimming took 2 bases from V and 9 from J, leaving 12 bases between them. The V gene's germline CDR1 is SGDLS and CDR2 YYNGEE. CDR3 DNA: TGTGCCAGCAGCGTGGATAACGGGGGTTCACCCCTCCACTTT. Its translation is CASSVDNGGSPLHF.

The rearrangement joins TRBV19 to TRBJ1-2, with unresolved D. Trimming took off 5 bases at V and 4 bases at J, with 14 bases between the two ends. CDR3 length equals 14 residues. Germline values: CDR1 LNHDA, CDR2 SQIVND (reference sequence). The CDR3 bases are TGTGCCAGTAGTGGAGGGAATGTGTTCTATGGCTACACCTTC. Protein product: CASSGGNVFYGYTF.

The V and J genes are TRBV5-4 and TRBJ2-7; the match to TRBD1 covers 7 bases. V lost 1 base, J lost 5 bases, and 9 bases stayed unmatched. Germline CDR1 SGHNT, CDR2 YYREEE (reference sequence). CDR3 size: 15 residues. This CDR3 is CASSLTTGYVDEQYF. The DNA of the CDR3 is TGTGCCAGCAGCTTGACGACAGGGTATGTGGACGAGCAGTACTTC.

The chain recombines TRBV4-3 with TRBJ2-1; possible D gene TRBD1, 5 bases. V was trimmed by 0 bases and J by 5 bases, leaving 14 bases between them. Germline V gene lookup returns CDR1 LGHNA and CDR2 YSLEER. This CDR3 comprises 16 residues. The CDR3: CASSQDLGQGHNEQFF. CDR3 in DNA: TGCGCCAGCAGCCAAGATTTAGGACAAGGTCACAATGAGCAGTTCTTC.

This clone was seen once. V gene TRBV14 combines with J gene TRBJ1-2; D is unclear. Per the germline V gene, CDR1 is SGHDN and CDR2 is FVKESK. This CDR3 is 13 amino acids long. Trimming shortened V by 0 bases and J by 2 bases, and 4 bases separated the two germline ends. The CDR3 protein is CASSQDGNYGYTF. Here the CDR3 DNA reads TGTGCCAGCAGCCAAGACGGGAACTATGGCTACACCTTC.

The genes are TRBV5-4 and TRBJ2-3, with D perhaps matching TRBD2 (7 bases). V gave up 0 bases and J gave up 0 bases, with 17 bases separating them. In germline, CDR1 is SGHNT, CDR2 YYREEE (reference sequence). The CDR3 loop spans 18 amino acids. DNA for the CDR3: TGTGCCAGCAGCTTGGAGGCGGGGGCGCCACTTAGCACAGATACGCAGTATTTT. Protein: CASSLEAGAPLSTDTQYF.